The clone carrying this TCR beta chain was seen just once. Its antigen is still unknown. CDR3 length equals 15 residues. The V and J ends lost 4 bases and 3 bases, in that order; junction bases with no gene match: 9. Per the germline V gene, CDR1 is LGHNA and CDR2 is YSLEER. Repertoires were generated with immunoSEQ multiplex PCR, while TCRdb's copy carries only in-frame clones and drops some. The data hold some 330,000 clones, with 86% observed a single time. The data were taken from a study of cytomegalovirus exposure and HLA in healthy donors. Findings of the study overall: Reports credit the classifier with highly specific, highly sensitive diagnosis of cytomegalovirus status. There were some public TCRs occurring in many donors, but most TCR sequences were rare. According to a subsequent analysis, TCR clusters identified in the first cohort showed a tendency to co-occur across the 120 or so validation repertoires. The authors confirmed in vitro that a few CMV-associated chains were specific for CMV antigens.

J is TRBJ2-7 and V is TRBV4-3, with TRBD2 matching over 7 bases. Material for sequencing was PBMCs. The receptor was isolated from a young woman in good health and CMV-seronegative. CDR3 sequence: CASSLGLSGIYEQYF. The CDR3 region has the DNA TGCGCCAGCAGCCTGGGACTATCGGGAATCTACGAGCAGTACTTC.